This TCR beta chain came from a study of blood T cell repertoires in COVID-19. Study background: There were acute and convalescent COVID-19 samples, and they came from the United States, Italy and Spain.

Clones were read by immunoSEQ multiplex PCR, and TCRdb kept only the in-frame ones, dropping some. The data hold under 300,000 clones, with roughly 84% observed a single time. Germline V lookup: CDR1 SNHLY, CDR2 FYNNEI. Trimming shortened V by 7 bases and J by 4 bases, and 11 bases separated the two germline ends. The CDR3 totals 13 residues. V and J are TRBV2 and TRBJ2-1; weak D call: TRBD2 (5 bases). The sample comprised peripheral blood. This clonotype was sampled from a human donor with COVID-19, enrolled during active disease. The donor label of this sample is uncertain. CDR3 coding DNA: TGTGCCAGCATGGGAGAATTTTACAATGAGCAGTTCTTC. This translates into CASMGEFYNEQFF.